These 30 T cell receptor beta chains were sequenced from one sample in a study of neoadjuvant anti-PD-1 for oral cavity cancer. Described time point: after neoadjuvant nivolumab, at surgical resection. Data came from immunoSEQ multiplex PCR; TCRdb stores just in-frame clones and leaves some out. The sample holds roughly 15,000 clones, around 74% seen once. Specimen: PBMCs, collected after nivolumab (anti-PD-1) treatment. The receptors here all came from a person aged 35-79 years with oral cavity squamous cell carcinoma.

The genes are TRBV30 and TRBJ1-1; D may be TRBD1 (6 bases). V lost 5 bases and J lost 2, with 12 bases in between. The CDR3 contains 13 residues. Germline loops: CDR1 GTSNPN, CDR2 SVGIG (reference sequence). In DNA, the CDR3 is TGTGCCTGGGAACCGACAGGTAACACTGAAGCTTTCTTT. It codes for CAWEPTGNTEAFF.

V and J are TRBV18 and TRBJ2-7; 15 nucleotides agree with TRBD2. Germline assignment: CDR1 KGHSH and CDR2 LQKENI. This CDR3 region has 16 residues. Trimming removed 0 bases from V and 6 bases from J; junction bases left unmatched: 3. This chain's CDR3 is CASSPPGTSGRTEQYF. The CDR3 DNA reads TGTGCCAGCTCACCACCCGGGACTAGCGGGAGGACCGAGCAGTACTTC.

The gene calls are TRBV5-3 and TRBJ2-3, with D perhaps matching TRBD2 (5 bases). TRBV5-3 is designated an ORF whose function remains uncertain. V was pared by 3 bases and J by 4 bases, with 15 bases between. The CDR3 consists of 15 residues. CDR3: CARSSGVLGSDTQYF. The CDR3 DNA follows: TGTGCCAGAAGCTCAGGAGTACTAGGATCAGATACGCAGTATTTT.

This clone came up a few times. The CDR3 loop is CASSLSPGQATEAFF. The CDR3 DNA is TGCGCCAGCAGCTTGTCCCCCGGACAGGCGACTGAAGCTTTCTTT. This chain links TRBV5-1 with TRBJ1-1, with TRBD1 matching over 7 bases. CDR1 and CDR2 from the germline V gene are SGHRS and YFSETQ. Trimming cost V 1 base and J 5 bases; bases outside gene matches: 8. The CDR3 loop spans 15 amino acids.

CDR3 protein: CAWSHSGGNQPQHF. CDR3 sequence (DNA): TGTGCCTGGAGTCACTCGGGGGGCAATCAGCCCCAGCATTTT. The chain has TRBV30 and TRBJ1-5; the D gene is possibly TRBD1 (5 bases). V was trimmed by 2 bases and J by 2 bases, leaving 10 bases between them. Per the germline V gene, CDR1 is GTSNPN and CDR2 is SVGIG (reference sequence). The CDR3 is 14 residues long. Together with reference TRBV30 and TRBJ1-5, the CDR3 gives the full variable domain: SQTIHQWPATLVQPVGSPLSLECTVEGTSNPNLYWYRQAAGRGLQLLFYSVGIGQISSEVPQNLSASRPQDRQFILSSKKLLLSDSGFYLCAWSHSGGNQPQHFGDGTRLSIL.

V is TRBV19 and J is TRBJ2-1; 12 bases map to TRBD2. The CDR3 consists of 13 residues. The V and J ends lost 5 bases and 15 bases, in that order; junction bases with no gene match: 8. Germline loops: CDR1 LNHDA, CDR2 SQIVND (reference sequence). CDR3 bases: TGTGCCAGTAGTCCCGGACTAGCGGGACGATCGTTCTTC. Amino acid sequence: CASSPGLAGRSFF.

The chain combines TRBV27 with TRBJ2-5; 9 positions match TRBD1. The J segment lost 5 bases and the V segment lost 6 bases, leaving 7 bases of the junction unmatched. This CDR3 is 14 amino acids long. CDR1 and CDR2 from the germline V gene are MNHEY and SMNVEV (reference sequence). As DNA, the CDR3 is TGTGCCAGCAGGCGAAACAGGGGGCCGGAGACCCAGTACTTC. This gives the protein CASRRNRGPETQYF.

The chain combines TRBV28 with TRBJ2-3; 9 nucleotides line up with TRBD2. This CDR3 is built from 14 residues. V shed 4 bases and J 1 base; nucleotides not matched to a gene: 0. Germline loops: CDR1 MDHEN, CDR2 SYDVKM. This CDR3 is CASSWTSGTDTQYF. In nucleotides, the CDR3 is TGTGCCAGCAGTTGGACTAGCGGCACAGATACGCAGTATTTT.

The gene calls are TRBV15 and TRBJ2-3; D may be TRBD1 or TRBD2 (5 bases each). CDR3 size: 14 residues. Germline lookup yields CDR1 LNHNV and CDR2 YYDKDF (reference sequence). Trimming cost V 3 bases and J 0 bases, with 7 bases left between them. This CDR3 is CATSRGVSTDTQYF. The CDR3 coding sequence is TGTGCCACCAGCAGGGGGGTTAGCACAGATACGCAGTATTTT.

CDR3 residues: CASSKAGQGDQYF. DNA of the CDR3: TGTGCCAGCAGCAAAGCGGGACAGGGGGACCAGTACTTC. This chain connects TRBV21-1 to TRBJ2-7; the tabulated D call, TRBD1, remains unverified against the DNA. TRBV21-1 is a pseudogene locus. The CDR3 has 13 amino acids.

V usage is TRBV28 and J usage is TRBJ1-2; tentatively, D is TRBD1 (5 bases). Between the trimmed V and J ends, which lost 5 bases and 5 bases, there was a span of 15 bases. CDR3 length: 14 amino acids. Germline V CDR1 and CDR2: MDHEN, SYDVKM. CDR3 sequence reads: CASSPPGRAYGYTF. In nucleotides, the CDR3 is TGTGCCAGCAGTCCACCGGGACGGGCATATGGCTACACCTTC.

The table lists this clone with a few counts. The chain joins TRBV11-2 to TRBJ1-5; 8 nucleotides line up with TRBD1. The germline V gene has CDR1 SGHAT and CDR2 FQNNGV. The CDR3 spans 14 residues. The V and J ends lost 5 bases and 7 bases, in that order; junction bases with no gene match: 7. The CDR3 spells CASSPGQGGQPQHF. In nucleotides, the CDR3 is TGTGCCAGCAGCCCCGGACAGGGTGGCCAGCCCCAGCATTTT.

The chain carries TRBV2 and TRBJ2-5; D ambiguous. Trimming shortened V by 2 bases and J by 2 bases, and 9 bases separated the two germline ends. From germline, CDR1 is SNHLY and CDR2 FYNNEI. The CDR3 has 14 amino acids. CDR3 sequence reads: CASSELTAQETQYF. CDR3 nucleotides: TGTGCCAGCAGTGAATTAACAGCTCAAGAGACCCAGTACTTC. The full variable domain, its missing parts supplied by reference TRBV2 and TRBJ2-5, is EPEVTQTPSHQVTQMGQEVILRCVPISNHLYFYWYRQILGQKVEFLVSFYNNEISEKSEIFDDQFSVERPDGSNFTLKIRSTKLEDSAMYFCASSELTAQETQYFGPGTRLLVL.

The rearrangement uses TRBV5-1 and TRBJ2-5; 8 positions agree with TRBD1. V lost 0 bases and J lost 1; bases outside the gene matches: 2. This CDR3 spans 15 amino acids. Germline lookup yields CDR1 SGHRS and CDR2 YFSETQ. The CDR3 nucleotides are TGCGCCAGCAGCTTGGTACAGGGGGGCCAAGAGACCCAGTACTTC. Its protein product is CASSLVQGGQETQYF.

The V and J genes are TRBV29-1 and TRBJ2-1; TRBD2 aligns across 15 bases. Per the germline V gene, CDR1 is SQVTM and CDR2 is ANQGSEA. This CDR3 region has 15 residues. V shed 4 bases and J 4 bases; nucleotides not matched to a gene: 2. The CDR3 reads CSVGGLAGGYNEQFF. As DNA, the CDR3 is TGCAGCGTTGGCGGACTAGCGGGAGGGTACAATGAGCAGTTCTTC.

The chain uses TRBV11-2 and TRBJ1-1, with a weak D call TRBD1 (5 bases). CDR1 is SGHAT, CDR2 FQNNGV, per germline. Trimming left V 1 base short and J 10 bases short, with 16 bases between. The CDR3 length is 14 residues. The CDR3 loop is CASSLGQGVGVAFF. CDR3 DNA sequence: TGTGCCAGCAGCTTAGGGCAGGGAGTGGGGGTAGCTTTCTTT.

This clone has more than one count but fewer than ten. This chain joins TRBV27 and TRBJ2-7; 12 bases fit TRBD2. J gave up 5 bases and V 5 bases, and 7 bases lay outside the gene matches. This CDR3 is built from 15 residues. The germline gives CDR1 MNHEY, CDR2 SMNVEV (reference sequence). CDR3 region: CASSILAGGVNEQYF. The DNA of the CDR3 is TGTGCCAGCAGTATCCTAGCGGGAGGGGTAAACGAGCAGTACTTC.

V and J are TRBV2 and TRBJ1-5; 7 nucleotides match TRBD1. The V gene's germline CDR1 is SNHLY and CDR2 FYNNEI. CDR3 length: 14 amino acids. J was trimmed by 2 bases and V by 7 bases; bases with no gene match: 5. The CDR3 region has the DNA TGTGCCAGCACGGACAGGTACGGCAATCAGCCCCAGCATTTT. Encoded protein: CASTDRYGNQPQHF. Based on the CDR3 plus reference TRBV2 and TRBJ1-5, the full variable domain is EPEVTQTPSHQVTQMGQEVILRCVPISNHLYFYWYRQILGQKVEFLVSFYNNEISEKSEIFDDQFSVERPDGSNFTLKIRSTKLEDSAMYFCASTDRYGNQPQHFGDGTRLSIL.

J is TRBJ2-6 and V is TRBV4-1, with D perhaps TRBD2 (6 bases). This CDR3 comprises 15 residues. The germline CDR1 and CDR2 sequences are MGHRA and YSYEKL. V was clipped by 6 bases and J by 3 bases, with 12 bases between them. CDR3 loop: CASRPGLLGANVLTF. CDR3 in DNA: TGCGCCAGCAGACCGGGACTGCTTGGGGCCAACGTCCTGACTTTC.

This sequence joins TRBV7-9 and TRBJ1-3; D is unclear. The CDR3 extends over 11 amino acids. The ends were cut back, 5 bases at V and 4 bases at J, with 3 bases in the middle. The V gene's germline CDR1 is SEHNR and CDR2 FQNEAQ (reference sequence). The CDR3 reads CASSQGNTIYF. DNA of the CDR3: TGTGCCAGCAGCCAAGGAAACACCATATATTTT.

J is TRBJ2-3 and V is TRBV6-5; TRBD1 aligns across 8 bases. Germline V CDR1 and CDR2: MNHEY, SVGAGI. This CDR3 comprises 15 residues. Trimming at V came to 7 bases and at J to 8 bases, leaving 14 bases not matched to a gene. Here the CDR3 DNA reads TGTGCCAGCATTCGCGGACAGGGACAAGAGGGTACGCAGTATTTT. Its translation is CASIRGQGQEGTQYF.

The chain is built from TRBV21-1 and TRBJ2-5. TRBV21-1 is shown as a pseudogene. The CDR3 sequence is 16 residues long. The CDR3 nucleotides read TGTGCCAGGGGGGCCCCCACCCACGGGGGAGGAGATACCCAGTACTTC. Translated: CARGAPTHGGGDTQYF.

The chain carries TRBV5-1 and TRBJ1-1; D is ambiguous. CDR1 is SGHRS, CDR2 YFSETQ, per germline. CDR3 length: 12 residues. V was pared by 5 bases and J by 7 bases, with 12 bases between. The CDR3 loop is CASSSGMGEAFF. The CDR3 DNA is TGCGCCAGCAGTTCTGGGATGGGTGAAGCTTTCTTT.

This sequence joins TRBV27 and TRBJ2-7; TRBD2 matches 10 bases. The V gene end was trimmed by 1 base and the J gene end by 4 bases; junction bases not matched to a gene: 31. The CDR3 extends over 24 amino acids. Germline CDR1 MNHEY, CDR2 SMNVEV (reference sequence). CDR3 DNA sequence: TGTGCCAGCAGTTTATATTTGTACGGGAAAGGGGGACTAGCGTACCAAAGGGGGATATACGAGCAGTACTTC. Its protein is CASSLYLYGKGGLAYQRGIYEQYF.

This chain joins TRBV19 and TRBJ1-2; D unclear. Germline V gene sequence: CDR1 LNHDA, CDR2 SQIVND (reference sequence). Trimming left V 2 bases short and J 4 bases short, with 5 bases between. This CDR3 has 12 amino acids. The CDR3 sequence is CASSIKGYGYTF. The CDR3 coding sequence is TGTGCCAGTAGTATAAAAGGCTATGGCTACACCTTC.

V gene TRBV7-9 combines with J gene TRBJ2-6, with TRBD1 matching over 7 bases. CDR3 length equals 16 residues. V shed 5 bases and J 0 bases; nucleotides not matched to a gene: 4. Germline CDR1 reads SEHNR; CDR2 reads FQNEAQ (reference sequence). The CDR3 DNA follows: TGTGCCAGCAGCCAGGGACAGAGCTCTGGGGCCAACGTCCTGACTTTC. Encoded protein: CASSQGQSSGANVLTF.

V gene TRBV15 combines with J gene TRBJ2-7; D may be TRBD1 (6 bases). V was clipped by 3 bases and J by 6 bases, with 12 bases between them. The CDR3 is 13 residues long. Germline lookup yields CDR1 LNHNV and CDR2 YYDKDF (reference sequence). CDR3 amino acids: CATSSGTNREQYF. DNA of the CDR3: TGTGCCACCAGCAGCGGGACAAACCGCGAGCAGTACTTC.

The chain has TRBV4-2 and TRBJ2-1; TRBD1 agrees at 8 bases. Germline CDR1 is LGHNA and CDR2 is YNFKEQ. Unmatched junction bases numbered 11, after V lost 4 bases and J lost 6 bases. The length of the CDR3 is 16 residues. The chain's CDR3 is CASSLSGQGMGNEQFF. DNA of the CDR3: TGTGCCAGCAGCCTATCCGGACAGGGCATGGGCAATGAGCAGTTCTTC.

The CDR3 sequence: CASNNPTSGVRNEQFF. Here the CDR3 DNA reads TGTGCCAGCAACAACCCCACTAGCGGGGTCCGCAATGAGCAGTTCTTC. The rearrangement uses TRBV7-9 and TRBJ2-1; 10 positions agree with TRBD2. The CDR3 totals 16 residues. V was clipped by 7 bases and J by 6 bases; unmatched bases: 12. Germline CDR1 reads SEHNR; CDR2 reads FQNEAQ (reference sequence).

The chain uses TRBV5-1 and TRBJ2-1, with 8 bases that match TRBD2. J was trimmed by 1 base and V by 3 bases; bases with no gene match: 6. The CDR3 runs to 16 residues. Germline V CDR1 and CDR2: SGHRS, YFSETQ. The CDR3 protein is CASSSAGDLSYNEQFF. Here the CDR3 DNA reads TGCGCCAGCAGCTCAGCGGGGGATTTGTCCTACAATGAGCAGTTCTTC.